This TCR beta chain was sequenced during a study of cytomegalovirus exposure and HLA in healthy donors. Study results and limitations: TCR beta sequences reportedly predicted most subjects' HLA-A and HLA-B alleles accurately.

V lost 7 bases and J lost 4; bases outside the gene matches: 9. Looked up from germline, CDR1 is SQVTM and CDR2 is ANQGSEA. This CDR3 spans 13 amino acids. Comments on this clone: Its antigen is as yet unknown.

This PCR relied on a set of 60 Vbeta primers and 13 Jbeta primers. This table comes from immunoSEQ multiplex PCR, and its TCRdb copy is limited to in-frame clones, with some not included. This table holds 160,000 or so clones, approximately 85% found once. Donors consisted of healthy bone marrow donors. The sequenced sample was PBMCs. V is TRBV29-1 and J is TRBJ1-2; 7 bases align to TRBD1. The clonotype originates from a woman between 18 and 29 years old in good health and CMV-seronegative. The CDR3 DNA reads as TGCAGCGCTGACAGGGATTTGAGCTATGGCTACACCTTC. Its translation: CSADRDLSYGYTF.